The T cell receptor (beta chain) under discussion was sequenced for a study of T cells in Graves' hyperthyroidism and ophthalmopathy. Study findings and constraints: Most thyroid clonotypes expanded above 0.001 were also detected in blood.

This clonotype appeared many times. Its antigen is currently unknown. Amplified TCR beta CDR3 regions derived from RNA transcripts. The TCR CDR3 was amplified in a first-round RT-PCR using the HTBI primer set. One entry per CDR3 protein, called by TCRdb with MiXCR from the multiplex PCR reads. The table has 500,000 or so distinct CDR3 sequences, about 16% seen once. Germline V lookup: CDR1 SGHNT, CDR2 YENEEA. The CDR3 loop spans 13 amino acids. Trimming pared 8 bases from V and 3 bases from J, leaving 11 bases between. Disease duration was under 3 months in the ophthalmopathy patients, who also had a Clinical Activity Score of at least 3 and a NOSPECS grade of at least 4.

The chain combines TRBV11-3 with TRBJ2-1, with D perhaps TRBD1 (5 bases). This clonotype originated in a woman in her twenties or thirties with Graves' ophthalmopathy. The sample comprised blood. Here the CDR3 DNA reads TGTGCCAGCGGCTCACAGGTCTACAATGAGCAGTTCTTC. Protein product: CASGSQVYNEQFF.